This T cell receptor beta chain emerged from a study of cytomegalovirus exposure and HLA in healthy donors. A multiplex PCR was run with 60 Vbeta primers and 13 Jbeta primers. Assay used: immunoSEQ multiplex PCR; TCRdb lists only in-frame clones, some missing. The sample records about 170,000 clones, 80% to 90% being singletons. The CDR3 runs 14 residues. Germline V gene lookup returns CDR1 LNHDA and CDR2 SQIVND (reference sequence). After removal of 4 bases from V and 2 bases from J, the junction contained 3 bases not matched to a gene. This sequence joins TRBV19 and TRBJ1-2, with 8 bases matching TRBD1. Sequenced sample: PBMCs. The receptor's source is a man between 25 and 39 years old in good health and CMV-seropositive. The CDR3 reads CASSTTGANYGYTF. The CDR3 DNA reads TGTGCCAGTAGTACGACAGGGGCCAACTATGGCTACACCTTC.